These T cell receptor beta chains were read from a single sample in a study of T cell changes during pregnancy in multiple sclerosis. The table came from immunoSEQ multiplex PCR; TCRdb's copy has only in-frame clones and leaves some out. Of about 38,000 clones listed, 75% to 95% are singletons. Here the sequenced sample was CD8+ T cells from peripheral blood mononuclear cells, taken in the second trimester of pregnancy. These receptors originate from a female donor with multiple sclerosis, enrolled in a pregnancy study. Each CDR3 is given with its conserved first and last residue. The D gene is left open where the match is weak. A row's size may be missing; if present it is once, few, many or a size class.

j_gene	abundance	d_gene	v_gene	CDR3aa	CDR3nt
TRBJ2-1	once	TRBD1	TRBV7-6	CASSPRQGAFKEGQFF	TGTGCCAGCAGCCCGAGACAGGGGGCGTTTAAGGAGGGGCAGTTCTTC
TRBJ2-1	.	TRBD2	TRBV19	CASSSSGGANEQFF	TGTGCCAGTAGTTCTAGCGGGGGGGCCAATGAGCAGTTCTTC
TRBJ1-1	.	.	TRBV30	CAWSPNWNTEAFF	TGTGCCTGGAGTCCGAACTGGAACACTGAAGCTTTCTTT
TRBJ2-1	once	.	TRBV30	CAWSHGVGNEQFF	TGTGCCTGGAGCCACGGGGTGGGCAATGAGCAGTTCTTC
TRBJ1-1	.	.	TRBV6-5	CASSLRTGRNTEAFF	TGTGCCAGCAGTCTCCGGACTGGGCGCAACACTGAAGCTTTCTTT
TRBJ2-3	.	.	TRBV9	CASSPHTDTQYF	TGTGCCAGCAGCCCCCATACAGATACGCAGTATTTT
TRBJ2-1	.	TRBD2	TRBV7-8	CASSVERGASTNEQFF	TGTGCCAGCAGCGTCGAGCGGGGGGCCTCCACTAATGAGCAGTTCTTC
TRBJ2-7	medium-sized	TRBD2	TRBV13	CASSSGLAGGPYAYEQYF	TGTGCCAGCAGCTCCGGCCTAGCGGGAGGGCCCTATGCATACGAGCAGTACTTC
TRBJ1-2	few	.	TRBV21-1	CASSFHGGDYGYTF	TGTGCCAGCAGCTTCCACGGGGGGGACTATGGCTACACCTTC
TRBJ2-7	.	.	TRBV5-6	CASSLIVTDYEQYF	TGTGCCAGCAGCTTGATTGTGACAGACTACGAGCAGTACTTC
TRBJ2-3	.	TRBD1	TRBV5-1	CASSPDRGDTDTQYF	TGCGCCAGCAGCCCGGACAGGGGTGACACAGATACGCAGTATTTT